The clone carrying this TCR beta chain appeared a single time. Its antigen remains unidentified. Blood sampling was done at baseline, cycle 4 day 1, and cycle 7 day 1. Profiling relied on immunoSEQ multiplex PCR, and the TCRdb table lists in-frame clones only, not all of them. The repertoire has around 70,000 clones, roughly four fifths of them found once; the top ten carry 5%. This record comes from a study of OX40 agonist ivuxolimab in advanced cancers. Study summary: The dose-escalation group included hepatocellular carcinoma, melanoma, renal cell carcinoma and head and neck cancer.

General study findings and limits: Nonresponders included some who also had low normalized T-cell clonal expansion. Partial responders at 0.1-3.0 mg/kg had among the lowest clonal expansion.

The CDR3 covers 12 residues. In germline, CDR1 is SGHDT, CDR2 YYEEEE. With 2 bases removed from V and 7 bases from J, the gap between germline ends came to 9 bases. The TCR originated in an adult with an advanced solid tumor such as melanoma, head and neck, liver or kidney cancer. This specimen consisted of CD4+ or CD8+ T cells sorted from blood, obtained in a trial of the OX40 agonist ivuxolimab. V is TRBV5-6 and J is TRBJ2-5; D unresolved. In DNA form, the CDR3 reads TGTGCCAGCAGCTTTTCCAGTGGGACCCAGTACTTC. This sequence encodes CASSFSSGTQYF.